This TCR beta chain emerged from a study of T cell repertoires in cytomegalovirus infection. A note on this clonotype: The target antigen is unknown.

One entry per CDR3 protein results from TCRdb running MiXCR on the reads. The sample lists a few hundred thousand distinct CDR3 sequences; about 15% were seen once. The CDR3 consists of 14 residues. The germline gives CDR1 SGHDT, CDR2 YYEEEE. With 8 bases removed from V and 3 bases from J, the gap between germline ends came to 18 bases. Broader study findings: HLA-C-restricted CMV-specific TCR beta clonotypes prevailed in the ex vivo response.

Sequenced input: CD8+ T cells from PBMCs. This receptor was obtained from a human donor in good health (CMV status not recorded). Some clones in this sample may be carry-over from other donors' samples. This sequence joins TRBV5-6 and TRBJ2-7, with D possibly called TRBD1 or TRBD2 (7 bases each). The chain's CDR3 is CASSLTGTIYEQYF. CDR3 bases: TGTGCCAGTTCCTTGACAGGGACTATCTACGAGCAGTACTTC. Filled out from reference TRBV5-6 and TRBJ2-7, the complete variable domain reads DAGVTQSPTHLIKTRGQQVTLRCSPKSGHDTVSWYQQALGQGPQFIFQYYEEEERQRGNFPDRFSGHQFPNYSSELNVNALLLGDSALYLCASSLTGTIYEQYFGPGTRLTVT.